This entry lists 27 T cell receptor beta chains sequenced from one sample in a study of T cell repertoires in cytomegalovirus infection. Via MiXCR, TCRdb re-called the reads, giving one row per CDR3 protein. The sample yields around 740,000 distinct CDR3 sequences, 35% seen once. Sequencing was done on a sample of PBMCs. The receptors stem from a human donor in good health (CMV status not recorded). Some clones in this sample may be carry-over from other donors' samples.

The chain links TRBV2 to TRBJ2-3, with D hard to call. The ends were cut back, 4 bases at V and 4 bases at J, with 6 bases in the middle. The CDR3 sequence is 12 residues long. Germline-derived CDR1 and CDR2 are SNHLY and FYNNEI. The CDR3 here is CASSGVSDTQYF. Written as DNA, the CDR3 is TGTGCCAGCAGTGGGGTATCAGATACGCAGTATTTT.

As concerns this clonotype: Because the CDR3 is missing its conserved closing phenylalanine or tryptophan, this is likely a read error. It is unclear where the CDR3 begins or ends on the DNA, so no DNA is shown, and the CDR3 is as TCRdb lists it. This rearrangement joins TRBV6-5 to TRBJ1-1. The CDR3 length is 12 residues, termini included. Per germline, CDR1 MNHEY and CDR2 SVGAGI. The CDR3 loop reads CSSTSPLREALL.

This clonotype has just a few counts. This sequence joins TRBV20-1 and TRBJ2-7, with D perhaps TRBD2 (5 bases). The V and J ends lost 4 bases and 9 bases respectively, with 19 bases between them. The CDR3 is made up of 13 amino acids. CDR1 DFQATT and CDR2 SNEGSKA come from the germline V gene (reference sequence). Here the CDR3 reads CSATFRDYTMQYF. The CDR3 nucleotides read TGCAGTGCTACCTTTCGGGATTATACGATGCAGTACTTC.

V gene TRBV28 combines with J gene TRBJ1-2; D possibly corresponds to TRBD1 (5 bases). Trimming left V 6 bases short and J 4 bases short, with 18 bases between. The CDR3 sequence is 15 residues long. The germline CDR1 and CDR2 sequences are MDHEN and SYDVKM. The CDR3 sequence: CASRTGRLSLYGYTF. The CDR3 coding sequence is TGTGCCAGCAGAACGGGACGCCTTTCCCTCTATGGCTACACCTTC.

The rearrangement links TRBV7-4 to TRBJ1-2, with D possibly TRBD1 on 5 matching bases. CDR3 size: 15 residues. The V gene lost 5 bases and the J gene lost 2 bases, with 15 bases spanning the gap. The germline gives CDR1 SGHVT, CDR2 SQSDAQ. The DNA of the CDR3 is TGTGCCAGCAGCCCGGTGGGGGGACTCAACTATGGCTACACCTTC. It translates to CASSPVGGLNYGYTF. Together with reference TRBV7-4 and TRBJ1-2, the CDR3 gives the full variable domain: GAGVSQSPRYKVAKRGRDVALRCDSISGHVTLYWYRQTLGQGSEVLTYSQSDAQRDKSGRPSGRFSAERPERSVSTLKIQRTEQGDSAVYLCASSPVGGLNYGYTFGSGTRLTVV.

There are a few counts of this clonotype. This chain joins TRBV7-2 and TRBJ2-3; D is undetermined. From germline, CDR1 is SGHTA and CDR2 FQGNSA. This CDR3 comprises 16 residues. V lost 1 base and J lost 0, with 11 bases in between. The CDR3 DNA follows: TGTGCCAGCAGCTTAGGGGCACGCCAGAGCACAGATACGCAGTATTTT. Translated, it gives CASSLGARQSTDTQYF.

V and J are TRBV7-2 and TRBJ2-1, with 9 bases aligning to TRBD1. The CDR3 has 15 amino acids. Per germline, CDR1 SGHTA and CDR2 FQGNSA. The trim removed 2 bases at V and 6 bases at J, leaving 5 bases unmatched. The DNA for the CDR3 is TGTGCCAGCAGCTTATCCCGGGACAGGGTCAATGAGCAGTTCTTC. Amino acid sequence: CASSLSRDRVNEQFF. Filled out from reference TRBV7-2 and TRBJ2-1, the complete variable domain reads GAGVSQSPSNKVTEKGKDVELRCDPISGHTALYWYRQSLGQGLEFLIYFQGNSAPDKSGLPSDRFSAERTGGSVSTLTIQRTQQEDSAVYLCASSLSRDRVNEQFFGPGTRLTVL.

The chain employs TRBV18 and TRBJ2-1, with 7 bases matching TRBD1. From germline, CDR1 is KGHSH and CDR2 LQKENI. V shed 1 base, J shed 8 bases, and the junction held 11 bases outside the gene matches. The CDR3 covers 16 residues. The CDR3 loop reads CASSPLYRGGKDEQFF. The CDR3 DNA is TGTGCCAGCTCACCACTGTACAGGGGCGGAAAGGATGAGCAGTTCTTC.

Only a few counts were recorded for this clonotype. The chain recombines TRBV27 with TRBJ2-7, with D possibly matching TRBD2 (6 bases). The ends were cut back, 3 bases at V and 0 bases at J, with 15 bases in the middle. The CDR3 spans 16 residues. Per germline, CDR1 MNHEY and CDR2 SMNVEV (reference sequence). Written as DNA, the CDR3 is TGTGCCAGCAGTTTGTCGGCGGGGTCCTACTCCTACGAGCAGTACTTC. The encoded protein is CASSLSAGSYSYEQYF.

This clonotype came up many times. The chain employs TRBV7-2 and TRBJ1-3; D gene uncertain. The CDR3 is 15 amino acids. Germline CDR1 reads SGHTA; CDR2 reads FQGNSA. V lost 1 base and J 3 bases, leaving 10 bases between the germline ends. CDR3 protein: CASSLVDPIGNTIYF. The CDR3 bases are TGTGCCAGCAGCTTAGTGGATCCAATTGGAAACACCATATATTTT.

This clonotype was detected a few times. The rearrangement uses TRBV12-3 or TRBV12-4 and TRBJ2-5; a weak D match, TRBD1 (6 bases). The CDR3 contains 20 residues. Trimming pared 5 bases from V and 0 bases from J, leaving 28 bases between. This CDR3 reads CASSPDDAKFRRGNQETQYF. The DNA of the CDR3 is TGTGCCAGCAGTCCCGACGATGCCAAGTTCCGCAGGGGTAACCAAGAGACCCAGTACTTC.

This clonotype was seen a handful of times. This chain links TRBV6-1 with TRBJ2-6; D is unresolved. The CDR3 is made up of 19 amino acids. V gave up 1 base and J gave up 0 bases, with 16 bases separating them. From germline, CDR1 is MNHNS and CDR2 SASEGT. The CDR3 reads CASSEDPLGVISGANVLTF. Here the CDR3 DNA reads TGTGCCAGCAGTGAAGACCCACTTGGGGTTATCTCTGGGGCCAACGTCCTGACTTTC.

In its sample, this clonotype was seen a few times. The rearrangement links TRBV6-5 to TRBJ2-1; 7 bases are shared with TRBD2. CDR3 size: 15 residues. J was trimmed by 12 bases and V by 4 bases; bases with no gene match: 15. CDR1 and CDR2 (germline): MNHEY, SVGAGI. As DNA, the CDR3 is TGTGCCAGCAGTTCCCGAAGTAAGACTAGCCCGAGGCAGTTCTTC. Its translation: CASSSRSKTSPRQFF.

In the case of this clonotype: It may be a read error: a sequence one base away is much more abundant. This CDR3 fails to terminate in the conserved phenylalanine or tryptophan, so it likely reflects a read error. This chain joins TRBV7-2 and TRBJ1-1; a weak D match, TRBD1 (5 bases). The CDR3 is made up of 13 amino acids. In germline, CDR1 is SGHTA, CDR2 FQGNSA. Trimming stripped 5 bases from V and 3 bases from J, with 10 bases between. The chain's CDR3 is CASSRSRDTEAFL. As DNA, the CDR3 is TGTGCCAGCAGCCGATCCAGGGACACTGAAGCTTTCTTG.

This clonotype was counted ten times or more. The genes are TRBV7-6 and TRBJ2-2, with 11 bases fitting TRBD2. The CDR3 spans 15 residues. CDR1 and CDR2 from the germline V gene are SGHVS and FNYEAQ. The V segment lost 4 bases and the J segment 7 bases; nucleotides outside the gene matches: 5. The CDR3 loop is CASSSLAGGIGELFF. CDR3 in DNA: TGTGCCAGCAGCTCCCTAGCGGGAGGAATCGGGGAGCTGTTTTTT.

V is TRBV4-1 and J is TRBJ2-3; 14 positions agree with TRBD2. Germline V gene lookup returns CDR1 MGHRA and CDR2 YSYEKL. The length of the CDR3 is 18 residues. V lost 0 bases to trimming and J lost 3 bases; unmatched junction nucleotides: 5. DNA of the CDR3: TGCGCCAGCAGCCAAGAATTGGGACTAGCGGGGGAGACAGATACGCAGTATTTT. This encodes CASSQELGLAGETDTQYF.

This chain uses TRBV28 with TRBJ2-7, with D possibly being TRBD1 (6 bases). This CDR3 has 20 residues. The germline V gene encodes CDR1 MDHEN and CDR2 SYDVKM. Trimming cost V 1 base and J 3 bases, with 28 bases left between them. The CDR3 sequence: CASSLFTVRGSYPERYEQYF. The CDR3 region has the DNA TGTGCCAGCAGTTTATTTACGGTTAGGGGGTCCTACCCGGAACGCTACGAGCAGTACTTC. The whole variable domain, remainder taken from reference TRBV28 and TRBJ2-7, is DVKVTQSSRYLVKRTGEKVFLECVQDMDHENMFWYRQDPGLGLRLIYFSYDVKMKEKGDIPEGYSVSREKKERFSLILESASTNQTSMYLCASSLFTVRGSYPERYEQYFGPGTRLTVT.

This clonotype came up once. This chain uses TRBV28 with TRBJ1-2; 7 bases map to TRBD1. J gave up 4 bases and V 3 bases, and 14 bases lay outside the gene matches. From germline, CDR1 is MDHEN and CDR2 SYDVKM. CDR3 size: 17 residues. DNA of the CDR3: TGTGCCAGCAGTTTGTGGACAGGTACCGACCGATTCTATGGCTACACCTTC. Its protein is CASSLWTGTDRFYGYTF.

The CDR3 loop reads CASSRGTSGATQLFTDTQYF. CDR3 in DNA: TGTGCCAGCAGCCGGGGGACTAGCGGGGCGACCCAACTATTCACAGATACGCAGTATTTT. The chain has TRBV7-9 and TRBJ2-3, with 13 bases aligning to TRBD2. Trimming removed 5 bases from V and 2 bases from J; junction bases left unmatched: 16. Germline V lookup: CDR1 SEHNR, CDR2 FQNEAQ (reference sequence). This CDR3 is built from 20 residues.

This clonotype occurred a few times. The chain has TRBV20-1 and TRBJ2-7, with no clear D. With 5 bases removed from V and 0 bases from J, the gap between germline ends came to 5 bases. Germline V lookup: CDR1 DFQATT, CDR2 SNEGSKA (reference sequence). The CDR3 spans 11 residues. CDR3 residues: CSAAHSYEQYF. CDR3 sequence (DNA): TGCAGTGCTGCCCACTCCTACGAGCAGTACTTC.

In its sample, this clonotype was seen a few times. This sequence joins TRBV12-3 or TRBV12-4 and TRBJ2-5; TRBD1 aligns across 7 bases. V dropped 8 bases and J dropped 2; count of bases not matched to a gene: 8. This CDR3 region has 14 residues. Here the CDR3 reads CASGRGQIQETQYF. The CDR3 DNA follows: TGTGCCAGCGGAAGGGGACAGATTCAAGAGACCCAGTACTTC.

The CDR3 region is CSVEAGRGRGTGELFF. The CDR3 DNA sequence: TGCAGCGTTGAAGCGGGTCGGGGCCGGGGCACCGGGGAGCTGTTTTTT. The chain combines TRBV29-1 with TRBJ2-2; D may match TRBD1 or TRBD2 (5 bases each). Germline CDR1 is SQVTM and CDR2 is ANQGSEA. Trimming took off 1 base at V and 4 bases at J, with 16 bases between the two ends. The CDR3 spans 16 residues.

The J gene is TRBJ2-7, the V gene TRBV6-5; D is uncertain. This CDR3 is 16 amino acids long. Germline V gene lookup returns CDR1 MNHEY and CDR2 SVGAGI. V was pared by 0 bases and J by 1 base, with 13 bases between. In nucleotides, the CDR3 is TGTGCCAGCAGTTACTCTACCCGGGCCCGTTCCTACGAGCAGTACTTC. The encoded protein is CASSYSTRARSYEQYF.

V usage is TRBV12-3 or TRBV12-4 and J usage is TRBJ1-6; D is undetermined. V lost 1 base to trimming and J lost 2 bases, with 6 bases between them. CDR3 length equals 15 residues. This CDR3 is CASSLEAAYNSPLHF. CDR3 nucleotides: TGTGCCAGCAGTTTAGAGGCAGCCTATAATTCACCCCTCCACTTT.

This clonotype was seen once. The CDR3 end shows no conserved phenylalanine or tryptophan, and so a read error is likely. No DNA is shown, since the ends of the CDR3 on it are uncertain; the CDR3 is the one TCRdb lists. The V and J genes are TRBV7-6 and TRBJ2-1; the table's D call, TRBD1, was not checked against the DNA. CDR1 and CDR2 from the germline V gene are SGHVS and FNYEAQ. The CDR3 sequence runs 16 residues, both termini included. This CDR3 is CASSFQPGTGVFEQLL.

The chain recombines TRBV12-3 or TRBV12-4 with TRBJ2-5; tentative D call: TRBD2 (5 bases). V was pared by 6 bases and J by 3 bases, with 14 bases between. The CDR3 runs to 14 residues. Here the CDR3 reads CASSATSGKETQYF. CDR3 nucleotide sequence: TGTGCCAGCAGCGCCACGTCGGGGAAAGAGACCCAGTACTTC.

This rearrangement joins TRBV5-6 to TRBJ2-5; 8 bases match TRBD1. V lost 4 bases and J lost 4; bases outside the gene matches: 6. The CDR3 has 14 amino acids. CDR1 SGHDT and CDR2 YYEEEE come from the germline V gene. CDR3 DNA sequence: TGTGCCAGCAGCGATGGACAGGGAGGAGAGACCCAGTACTTC. It translates to CASSDGQGGETQYF.